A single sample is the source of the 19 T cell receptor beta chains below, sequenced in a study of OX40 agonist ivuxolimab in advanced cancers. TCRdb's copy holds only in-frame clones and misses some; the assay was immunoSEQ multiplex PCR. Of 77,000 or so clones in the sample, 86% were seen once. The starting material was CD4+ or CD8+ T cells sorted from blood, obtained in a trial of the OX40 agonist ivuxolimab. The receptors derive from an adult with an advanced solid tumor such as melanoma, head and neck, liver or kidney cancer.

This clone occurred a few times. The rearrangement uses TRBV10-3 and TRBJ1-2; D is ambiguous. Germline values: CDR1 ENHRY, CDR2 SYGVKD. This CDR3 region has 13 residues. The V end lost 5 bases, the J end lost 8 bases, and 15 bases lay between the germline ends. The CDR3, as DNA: TGTGCCATCAGTTACGGCAGGATCGAGGGCTACACCTTC. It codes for CAISYGRIEGYTF.

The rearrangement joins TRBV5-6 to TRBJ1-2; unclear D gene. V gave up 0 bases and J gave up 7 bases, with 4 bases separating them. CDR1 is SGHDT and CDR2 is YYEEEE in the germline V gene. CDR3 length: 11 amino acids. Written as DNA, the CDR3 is TGTGCCAGCAGCTTGGCGTTTGGCTACACCTTC. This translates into CASSLAFGYTF.

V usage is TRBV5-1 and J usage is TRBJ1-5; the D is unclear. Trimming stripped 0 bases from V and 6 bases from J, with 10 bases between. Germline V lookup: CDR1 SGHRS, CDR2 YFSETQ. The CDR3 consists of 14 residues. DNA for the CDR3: TGCGCCAGCAGCTTGGTGCCAGGCCCTCAGCCCCAGCATTTT. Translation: CASSLVPGPQPQHF. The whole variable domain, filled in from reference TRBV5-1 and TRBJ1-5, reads KAGVTQTPRYLIKTRGQQVTLSCSPISGHRSVSWYQQTPGQGLQFLFEYFSETQRNKGNFPGRFSGRQFSNSRSEMNVSTLELGDSALYLCASSLVPGPQPQHFGDGTRLSIL.

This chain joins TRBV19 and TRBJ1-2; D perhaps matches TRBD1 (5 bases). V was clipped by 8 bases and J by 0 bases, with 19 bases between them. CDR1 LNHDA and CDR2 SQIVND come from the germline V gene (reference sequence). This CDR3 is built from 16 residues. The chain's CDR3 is CASRSIGQGPNYGYTF. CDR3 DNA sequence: TGTGCCAGTCGATCCATTGGGCAGGGCCCTAACTATGGCTACACCTTC.

CDR3 residues: CASSLTDGNTIYF. DNA for the CDR3: TGTGCCAGCAGCTTGACAGATGGAAACACCATATATTTT. V gene TRBV5-6 combines with J gene TRBJ1-3; unclear D gene. V was cut by 1 base and J by 3 bases, with 5 bases left in between. This CDR3 spans 13 amino acids. Germline CDR1 and CDR2: SGHDT and YYEEEE.

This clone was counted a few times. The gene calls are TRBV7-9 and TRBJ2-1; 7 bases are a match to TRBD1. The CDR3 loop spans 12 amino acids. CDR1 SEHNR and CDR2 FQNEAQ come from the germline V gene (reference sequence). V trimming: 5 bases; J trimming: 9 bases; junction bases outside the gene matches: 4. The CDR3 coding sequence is TGTGCCAGCAGCGCCGGGACAGCTGAGCAGTTCTTC. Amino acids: CASSAGTAEQFF.

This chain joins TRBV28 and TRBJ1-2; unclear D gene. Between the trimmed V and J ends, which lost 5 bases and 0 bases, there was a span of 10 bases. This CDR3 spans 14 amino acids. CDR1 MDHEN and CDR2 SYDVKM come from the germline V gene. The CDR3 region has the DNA TGTGCCAGCAGTCTCCCAGGAACTAACTATGGCTACACCTTC. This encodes CASSLPGTNYGYTF.

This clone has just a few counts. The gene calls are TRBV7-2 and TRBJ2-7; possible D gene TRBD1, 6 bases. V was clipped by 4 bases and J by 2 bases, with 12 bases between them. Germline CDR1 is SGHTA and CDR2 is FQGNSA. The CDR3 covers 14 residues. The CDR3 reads CASSSGTGPYEQYF. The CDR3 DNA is TGTGCCAGCAGCTCTGGAACAGGGCCCTACGAGCAGTACTTC.

CDR3 loop: CASSLGRGPGDLFF. The DNA of the CDR3 is TGTGCCAGCAGCTTGGGGAGGGGACCCGGCGACCTGTTTTTT. The V and J genes are TRBV5-4 and TRBJ2-2; tentative D call: TRBD2 (6 bases). Trimming took off 0 bases at V and 14 bases at J, with 17 bases between the two ends. Germline values: CDR1 SGHNT, CDR2 YYREEE (reference sequence). The CDR3 covers 14 residues.

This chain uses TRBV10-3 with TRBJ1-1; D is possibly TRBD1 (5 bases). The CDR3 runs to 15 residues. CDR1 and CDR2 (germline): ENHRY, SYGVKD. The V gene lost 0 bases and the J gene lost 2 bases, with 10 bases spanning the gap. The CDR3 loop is CAISESSRGNTEAFF. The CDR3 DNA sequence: TGTGCCATCAGTGAGTCCTCCCGGGGCAACACTGAAGCTTTCTTT.

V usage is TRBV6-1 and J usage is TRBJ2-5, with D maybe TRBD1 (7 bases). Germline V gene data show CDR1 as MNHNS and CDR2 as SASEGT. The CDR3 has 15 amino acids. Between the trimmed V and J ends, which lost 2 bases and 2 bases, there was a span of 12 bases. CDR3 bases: TGTGCCAGCAGTGAAATGGGGGGACAGCAAGAGACCCAGTACTTC. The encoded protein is CASSEMGGQQETQYF.

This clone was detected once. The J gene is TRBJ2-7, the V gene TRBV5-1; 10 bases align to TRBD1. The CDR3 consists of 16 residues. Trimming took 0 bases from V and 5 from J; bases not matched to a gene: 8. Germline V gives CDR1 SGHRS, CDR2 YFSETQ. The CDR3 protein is CASSLAGTGVGDEQYF. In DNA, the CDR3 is TGCGCCAGCAGCTTGGCCGGGACAGGGGTGGGCGACGAGCAGTACTTC.

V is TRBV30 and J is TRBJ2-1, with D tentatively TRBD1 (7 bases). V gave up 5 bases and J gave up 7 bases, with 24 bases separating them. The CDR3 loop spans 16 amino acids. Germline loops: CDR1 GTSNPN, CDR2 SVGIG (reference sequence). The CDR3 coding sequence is TGTGCCTGGCACGGGCTCAGAGGCAGGGGGGAAAATGAGCAGTTCTTC. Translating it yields CAWHGLRGRGENEQFF.

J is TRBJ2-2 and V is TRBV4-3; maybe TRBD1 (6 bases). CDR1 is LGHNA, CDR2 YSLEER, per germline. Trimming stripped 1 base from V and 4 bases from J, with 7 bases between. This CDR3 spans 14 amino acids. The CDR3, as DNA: TGCGCCAGCAGCCAAGGACAGGCCACCGGGGAGCTGTTTTTT. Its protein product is CASSQGQATGELFF.

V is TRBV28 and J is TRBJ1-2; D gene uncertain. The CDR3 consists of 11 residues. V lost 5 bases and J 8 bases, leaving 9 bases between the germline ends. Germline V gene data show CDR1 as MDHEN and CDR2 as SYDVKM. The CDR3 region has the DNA TGTGCCAGCAGTGTGGACCTCGGCTACACCTTC. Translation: CASSVDLGYTF.

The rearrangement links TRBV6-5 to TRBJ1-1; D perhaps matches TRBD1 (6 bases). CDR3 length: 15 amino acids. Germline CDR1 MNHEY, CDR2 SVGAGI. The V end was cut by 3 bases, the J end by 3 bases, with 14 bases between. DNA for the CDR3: TGTGCCAGCAGTTATCGGGGGGCTATGTACACTGAAGCTTTCTTT. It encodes CASSYRGAMYTEAFF.

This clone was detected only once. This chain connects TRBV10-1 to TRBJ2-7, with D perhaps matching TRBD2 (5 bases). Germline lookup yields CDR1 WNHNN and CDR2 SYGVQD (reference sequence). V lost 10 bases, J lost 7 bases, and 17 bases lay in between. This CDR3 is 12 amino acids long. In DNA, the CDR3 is TGCGCCACACAAAACGACCGGGGAGAGCAGTACTTC. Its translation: CATQNDRGEQYF.

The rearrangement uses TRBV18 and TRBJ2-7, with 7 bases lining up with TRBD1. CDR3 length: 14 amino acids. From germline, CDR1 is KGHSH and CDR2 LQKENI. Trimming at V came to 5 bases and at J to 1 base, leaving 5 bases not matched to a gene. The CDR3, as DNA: TGTGCCAGCTCAGCCGGGACAGAGTCCTACGAGCAGTACTTC. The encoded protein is CASSAGTESYEQYF. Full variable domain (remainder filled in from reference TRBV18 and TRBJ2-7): NAGVMQNPRHLVRRRGQEARLRCSPMKGHSHVYWYRQLPEEGLKFMVYLQKENIIDESGMPKERFSAEFPKEGPSILRIQQVVRGDSAAYFCASSAGTESYEQYFGPGTRLTVT.

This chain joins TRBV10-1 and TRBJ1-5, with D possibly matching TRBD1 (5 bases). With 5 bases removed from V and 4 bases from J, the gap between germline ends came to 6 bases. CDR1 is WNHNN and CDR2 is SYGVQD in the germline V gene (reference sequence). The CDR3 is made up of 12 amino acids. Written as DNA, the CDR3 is TGCGCCAGCAGTAAGGGGAATCAGCCCCAGCATTTT. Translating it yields CASSKGNQPQHF.